This is a list of T cell receptor beta chains from one sample in a study of OX40 agonist ivuxolimab in advanced cancers. TCRdb's table, derived via immunoSEQ multiplex PCR, lists solely in-frame clones and lacks some. This table holds 90,000 or so clones, around 90% found once. Here the sequenced sample was CD4+ or CD8+ T cells sorted from blood, taken in a trial of the OX40 agonist ivuxolimab. These receptors originate from an adult with an advanced solid tumor such as melanoma, head and neck, liver or kidney cancer. Each CDR3 is given with its conserved first and last residue. The order of the fields is V gene, clone size, CDR3 length, J gene, D gene, CDR3 DNA, CDR3 protein. D genes are given only for firm matches. Not all rows give a size; the values are once, few, many and, for expanded clones, a class.

TRBV7-9	NA	16	TRBJ2-4	NA	TGTGCCAGCAGTCGACGGGAATCCGGAGCCAAAAACATTCAGTACTTC	CASSRRESGAKNIQYF
TRBV5-1	NA	16	TRBJ2-5	TRBD2	TGCGCCAGCAGCTCTGGAAACGGCGGGAGGAGTGAGACCCAGTACTTC	CASSSGNGGRSETQYF
TRBV18	NA	14	TRBJ2-3	TRBD1	TGTGCCAGCTCACCAACAGGGGCCACAGATACGCAGTATTTT	CASSPTGATDTQYF
TRBV14	NA	16	TRBJ2-5	NA	TGTGCCAGCAGCCCCCCAGGGGATAGGGGCAGGGAGACCCAGTACTTC	CASSPPGDRGRETQYF
TRBV2	NA	13	TRBJ2-7	TRBD1	TGTGCCAGCATCCGGGACAGGGGGACCATGGGGTACTTC	CASIRDRGTMGYF
TRBV9	few	13	TRBJ1-5	TRBD1	TGTGCCAGCAGCGGGGACAGCTATCAGCCCCAGCATTTT	CASSGDSYQPQHF
TRBV6-1	once	15	TRBJ2-7	NA	TGTGCCAGCAGTGAATTTGGGCGGGGCTCCTACGAGCAGTACTTC	CASSEFGRGSYEQYF
TRBV18	NA	13	TRBJ2-7	NA	TGTGCCAGCTCACCACCGAGGGGGAGCGAGCAGTACTTC	CASSPPRGSEQYF
TRBV4-1	NA	17	TRBJ2-3	TRBD2	TGCGCCAGCAGCCAAGCACCGACTAGCGGGAGTGCATATACGCAGTATTTT	CASSQAPTSGSAYTQYF
TRBV28	NA	14	TRBJ1-1	NA	TGTGCCAGCAGTAACGCGGACGCCGACACTGAAGCTTTCTTT	CASSNADADTEAFF
TRBV7-2	few	11	TRBJ2-7	NA	TGTGCCAGCAGTTCTAACTACGAGCAGTACTTC	CASSSNYEQYF
TRBV5-4	NA	14	TRBJ1-4	NA	TGTGCCAGCAGCTTGGATCTGGGGGGCGAAAAACTGTTTTTT	CASSLDLGGEKLFF
TRBV7-3	NA	16	TRBJ2-2	TRBD2	TGTGCCAGCAGCTCGGGACTAGCGGGTTACACCGGGGAGCTGTTTTTT	CASSSGLAGYTGELFF
TRBV15	NA	15	TRBJ2-2	NA	TGTGCCACCAGGAAAGGGGGGCAAAACACCGGGGAGCTGTTTTTT	CATRKGGQNTGELFF
TRBV28	NA	17	TRBJ2-1	NA	TGTGCCAGCAGTTCCCTGAGGCTAGCGAGCTCCTACAATGAGCAGTTCTTC	CASSSLRLASSYNEQFF
TRBV15	NA	13	TRBJ2-1	NA	TGTGCCACCAGCAGGGACCGGGCCAGCGAGCAGTTCTTC	CATSRDRASEQFF
TRBV30	NA	15	TRBJ2-1	NA	TGTGCCTGGACCAGGGGGGGACTGCCCTACAATGAGCAGTTCTTC	CAWTRGGLPYNEQFF
TRBV6-6	NA	15	TRBJ2-7	TRBD1	TGTGCCAGCAGTTCCGACAGGGTGTGGGCCTACGAGCAGTACTTC	CASSSDRVWAYEQYF
TRBV4-2	NA	16	TRBJ2-2	NA	TGTGCCAGCAGCCAACCAACAGGGGGGGACACCGGGGAGCTGTTTTTT	CASSQPTGGDTGELFF
TRBV6-1	NA	15	TRBJ2-1	NA	TGTGCCAGCAGGAGACCGGGGAGCTCCTACAATGAGCAGTTCTTC	CASRRPGSSYNEQFF
TRBV5-4	NA	12	TRBJ2-3	NA	TGTGCCAGCAGCCCCGCCGAGGGTACGCAGTATTTT	CASSPAEGTQYF
TRBV18	NA	13	TRBJ1-4	NA	TGTGCCAGCTCGGGGCAGAATAATGAAAAACTGTTTTTT	CASSGQNNEKLFF
TRBV27	once	13	TRBJ2-7	NA	TGTGCCAGCAGTCCAGGAGCCTCCTACGAGCAGTACTTC	CASSPGASYEQYF
TRBV18	few	16	TRBJ2-2	TRBD2	TGTGCCAGCTCCCTCGCGGGGGGACCGAACACCGGGGAGCTGTTTTTT	CASSLAGGPNTGELFF
TRBV5-1	NA	19	TRBJ2-1	NA	TGCGCCAGCAGCTCCCCAAACGCTTCTCTCGCGGGACCCTACAATGAGCAGTTCTTC	CASSSPNASLAGPYNEQFF
TRBV7-2	NA	13	TRBJ1-5	NA	TGTGCCAGCAGCTTAATAGAAAATCAGCCCCAGCATTTT	CASSLIENQPQHF
TRBV5-5	NA	15	TRBJ1-2	TRBD1	TGTGCCAGCAGCTTGGGTTTACAGGGGGCCGGTGGCTACACCTTC	CASSLGLQGAGGYTF
TRBV27	NA	15	TRBJ1-3	NA	TGTGCCAGCAGTCCGCTCGCGACTGGGGCGGACACCATATATTTT	CASSPLATGADTIYF
TRBV7-9	NA	17	TRBJ2-1	NA	TGTGCCAGCAGTCCGCCCGTGGGGGACTCGCACGTGAATGAGCAGTTCTTC	CASSPPVGDSHVNEQFF
TRBV6-1	NA	12	TRBJ2-5	NA	TGTGCCAGCACTCCCGAGGGGGAGACCCAGTACTTC	CASTPEGETQYF
TRBV18	NA	14	TRBJ1-1	NA	TGTGCCAGCTCACCAATAGGGGTGAACACTGAAGCTTTCTTT	CASSPIGVNTEAFF
TRBV20-1	few	10	TRBJ2-7	NA	TGCAGTGCTAGTATGCCCGAGCAGTACTTC	CSASMPEQYF
TRBV2	NA	15	TRBJ2-3	NA	TGTGCCAGCAGGGTCCGGCTGTCTAGCACAGATACGCAGTATTTT	CASRVRLSSTDTQYF
TRBV4-2	NA	14	TRBJ1-1	TRBD1	TGTGCCAGCAGTGAGACAGGGGTGAACACTGAAGCTTTCTTT	CASSETGVNTEAFF
TRBV21-1	once	15	TRBJ2-3	NA	TGTGCCAGCAGCAAGGAGGCGCGGAGCACAGATACGCAGTATTTT	CASSKEARSTDTQYF
TRBV19	NA	14	TRBJ1-2	TRBD1	TGTGCCAATTTAGTATCCCCGACAGGGGACGGCTACACCTTC	CANLVSPTGDGYTF
TRBV2	NA	16	TRBJ2-7	NA	TGTGCCAGCAGTGAAAGGTCGTCATCCGGGGAACGCGAGCAGTACTTC	CASSERSSSGEREQYF
TRBV5-1	NA	15	TRBJ1-5	NA	TGCGCCAGCAGCTTGATGGGGAATAGCAATCAGCCCCAGCATTTT	CASSLMGNSNQPQHF
TRBV30	NA	13	TRBJ2-2	TRBD2	TGTGCCTGGAGTGCTAGCGGTGCCGGGGAGCTGTTTTTT	CAWSASGAGELFF